A selection of T cell receptor beta chains follows, all from one sample in a study of T cell responses to AZD1222 COVID-19 vaccine. Profiling relied on immunoSEQ multiplex PCR, and the TCRdb table lists in-frame clones only, not all of them. Among approximately 210,000 clones listed, 90% to 95% were seen once. The sequences come from peripheral blood, collected 28 days after the second dose of the MenACWY control vaccine. The receptor source for this set is an adult who received the MenACWY meningococcal vaccine as a control. Both conserved end residues are part of each CDR3. The order of the fields is D gene, J gene, V gene, CDR3 protein, CDR3 DNA. The D gene is left open where the match is weak.

>TRBD1|TRBJ2-7|TRBV6-6
CASSYQAGGASYEQYF
TGTGCCAGCAGTTACCAGGCAGGGGGCGCTTCCTACGAGCAGTACTTC
>TRBD1|TRBJ1-2|TRBV18
CASSPAPGQAYGYTF
TGTGCCAGCTCACCAGCTCCAGGACAGGCCTATGGCTACACCTTC
>TRBD2|TRBJ2-5|TRBV9
CASSVGEGRQETQYF
TGTGCCAGCAGCGTAGGGGAGGGGAGGCAAGAGACCCAGTACTTC
>TRBD2|TRBJ2-1|TRBV6-2/TRBV6-3
CASSYRVAGVHNEQFF
TGTGCCAGCAGTTACAGGGTAGCGGGGGTTCACAATGAGCAGTTCTTC
>TRBD1|TRBJ1-4|TRBV5-1
CASSLAGTGRGKLFF
TGCGCCAGCAGCTTGGCCGGGACAGGTCGGGGGAAACTGTTTTTT
>TRBD2|TRBJ2-1|TRBV30
CAWGTTNEQFF
TGTGCCTGGGGGACTACCAATGAGCAGTTCTTC
>TRBD1|TRBJ1-1|TRBV5-6
CASSPRGKGREAFF
TGTGCCAGCAGCCCCAGGGGGAAGGGCCGGGAAGCTTTCTTT
>NA|TRBJ2-3|TRBV9
CASSARGGGVWDTQYF
TGTGCCAGCAGCGCCCGGGGCGGGGGCGTCTGGGATACGCAGTATTTT
>NA|TRBJ2-7|TRBV3-1/TRBV3-2
CASSQASEQYF
TGTGCCAGCAGCCAAGCCAGCGAGCAGTACTTC
>NA|TRBJ2-7|TRBV19
CASSEELLTAYEQYF
TGTGCCAGTAGTGAGGAGCTTCTCACCGCCTACGAGCAGTACTTC